The text below deals with one TCR beta chain. Its matching antigen is unknown. Germline CDR1 is SEHNR and CDR2 is FQNEAQ (reference sequence). This CDR3 is 14 amino acids long. Trimming took 5 bases from V and 6 from J; bases not matched to a gene: 9. The sample comes from a study of beta chain features in type 1 diabetes. Findings of the study overall: Within each of all four CD4+ subsets, Type 1 diabetes patients had TCRB CDR3s that were moderately but significantly shorter.

Every isolated RNA sample was fully reverse transcribed, so sequencing captured expressed TCRB transcripts. Repertoires were generated with immunoSEQ multiplex PCR, while TCRdb's copy carries only in-frame clones and drops some. The repertoire holds about 650,000 clones, over 10% seen once, with around 0.12% in the top ten. This receptor was identified in a man in his thirties or forties with type 1 diabetes. Material for sequencing was naive CD4+ T cells from blood. The chain carries TRBV7-9 and TRBJ2-7; TRBD1 aligns across 8 bases. The CDR3 nucleotides are TGTGCCAGCAGCACCCCGGACAGGGAGGCCGAGCAGTACTTC. Its translation is CASSTPDREAEQYF.